The TCR beta chain under discussion was sequenced for a study of cytomegalovirus exposure and HLA in healthy donors. The V end was cut by 0 bases, the J end by 7 bases, with 10 bases between. The CDR3 is 13 amino acids. Looked up from germline, CDR1 is SGHRS and CDR2 is YFSETQ. Overall study findings and caveats: Sequencing depth roughly uniform across donors was assumed in presence/absence analyses. Several V segments, TRBV6-2 and TRBV6-3 among them, could not be told apart and were dropped. In a later analysis, TCR beta V- and J-gene trimming was associated with a missense DCLRE1C variant.

Worth noting for this clone: Its antigen remains unknown.

Amplification used 60 Vbeta primers and 13 Jbeta primers. Profiling relied on immunoSEQ multiplex PCR, and the TCRdb table lists in-frame clones only, not all of them. The table records roughly 150,000 clones, around 84% of them present only once. Donors had nominal health at sampling but likely had unrecorded immune exposures. The sample was PBMCs. This receptor was taken from a boy aged 2 to 9 in good health and CMV-seronegative. V is TRBV5-1 and J is TRBJ1-2; the D is unclear. CDR3 in amino acids: CASSLVLGSGYTF. The CDR3 DNA reads TGCGCCAGCAGCTTGGTTTTGGGCAGTGGCTACACCTTC. Full variable domain (remainder filled in from reference TRBV5-1 and TRBJ1-2): KAGVTQTPRYLIKTRGQQVTLSCSPISGHRSVSWYQQTPGQGLQFLFEYFSETQRNKGNFPGRFSGRQFSNSRSEMNVSTLELGDSALYLCASSLVLGSGYTFGSGTRLTVV.